Below are 14 T cell receptor beta chains sequenced from a single sample in a study of blood T cell repertoires in COVID-19. Profiling relied on immunoSEQ multiplex PCR, and the TCRdb table lists in-frame clones only, not all of them. The sample has roughly 130,000 clones, approximately 83% seen once. Sequenced sample: PBMCs or T cells enriched from blood (not recorded which). The receptors were sampled from a man between 50 and 59 years old who had recovered from COVID-19.

This clone showed up just once. The chain is built from TRBV7-2 and TRBJ2-3, with 12 positions matching TRBD2. This CDR3 spans 15 amino acids. The trim removed 2 bases at V and 5 bases at J, leaving 2 bases unmatched. CDR1 and CDR2 from the germline V gene are SGHTA and FQGNSA. The CDR3 nucleotides read TGTGCCAGCAGCTTACCGGGACTAGCGGGAGATACGCAGTATTTT. This encodes CASSLPGLAGDTQYF.

This chain joins TRBV9 and TRBJ1-1, with D unclear. This CDR3 region has 13 residues. In germline, CDR1 is SGDLS, CDR2 YYNGEE. V shed 3 bases and J shed 0 bases, with 6 bases lying between them. CDR3: CASSAQMNTEAFF. The CDR3 coding sequence is TGTGCCAGCAGCGCCCAGATGAACACTGAAGCTTTCTTT. Full variable domain (remainder filled in from reference TRBV9 and TRBJ1-1): DSGVTQTPKHLITATGQRVTLRCSPRSGDLSVYWYQQSLDQGLQFLIQYYNGEERAKGNILERFSAQQFPDLHSELNLSSLELGDSALYFCASSAQMNTEAFFGQGTRLTVV.

The rearrangement links TRBV5-1 to TRBJ1-6, with 7 bases that match TRBD1. Trimming removed 3 bases from V and 5 bases from J; junction bases left unmatched: 5. The CDR3 runs 15 residues. Germline V gene lookup returns CDR1 SGHRS and CDR2 YFSETQ. CDR3 nucleotide sequence: TGCGCCAGCAGCTATATTACAGGGGATAATTCACCCCTCCACTTT. This sequence encodes CASSYITGDNSPLHF.

In this sample, this clone turned up once. The rearrangement joins TRBV5-1 to TRBJ1-2, with D perhaps matching TRBD1 (5 bases). Trimming took 0 bases from V and 6 from J, leaving 15 bases between them. CDR3 size: 15 residues. Germline values: CDR1 SGHRS, CDR2 YFSETQ. This CDR3 reads CASSLAATGPHGYTF. CDR3 nucleotide sequence: TGCGCCAGCAGCTTGGCCGCTACAGGTCCCCATGGCTACACCTTC.

Remarks on this clone: The junction and the germline gene differ at one end; a read error may be behind it. The rearrangement links TRBV11-2 to TRBJ2-4, with TRBD1 matching over 9 bases. The CDR3 spans 14 residues. CDR1 SGHAT and CDR2 FQNNGV come from the germline V gene. In DNA, the CDR3 is TGTGCCAGCAGCGATTACCGGGACAGGGTAGAGGCGGACTTC. The encoded protein is CASSDYRDRVEADF.

The gene calls are TRBV5-4 and TRBJ1-1; tentatively, D is TRBD1 (6 bases). Germline V gene data show CDR1 as SGHNT and CDR2 as YYREEE (reference sequence). V dropped 4 bases and J dropped 5 bases, with 12 bases sitting between them. The CDR3 is made up of 13 amino acids. The CDR3 sequence is CASSLLQGTEAFF. In DNA form, the CDR3 reads TGTGCCAGCAGCCTTTTACAGGGTACTGAAGCTTTCTTT.

The chain has TRBV27 and TRBJ2-7; 10 nucleotides line up with TRBD1. In germline, CDR1 is MNHEY, CDR2 SMNVEV (reference sequence). J lost 6 bases, V lost 6 bases, and 8 bases had no gene match. This CDR3 contains 14 residues. The CDR3 protein is CASSDRGRAGEQYF. The CDR3 bases are TGTGCCAGCAGCGACAGGGGGCGTGCGGGCGAGCAGTACTTC.

This clone was observed a single time. V and J are TRBV7-2 and TRBJ2-3, with 10 positions matching TRBD2. CDR1 is SGHTA and CDR2 is FQGNSA in the germline V gene. The CDR3 length is 14 residues. V lost 5 bases and J lost 4; bases outside the gene matches: 3. The CDR3 loop reads CASSHGLAADTQYF. The CDR3 coding sequence is TGTGCCAGCAGCCATGGACTAGCGGCAGATACGCAGTATTTT.

This chain uses TRBV5-8 with TRBJ2-7; tentative D call: TRBD1 (6 bases). The V and J ends lost 2 bases and 2 bases respectively, with 14 bases between them. CDR1 is SGHTS, CDR2 YDEGEE, per germline. The length of the CDR3 is 15 residues. CDR3 loop: CASSFGQGPPYEQYF. The CDR3 DNA is TGTGCCAGCAGCTTCGGGCAGGGGCCCCCCTACGAGCAGTACTTC.

V usage is TRBV18 and J usage is TRBJ2-5; 8 positions agree with TRBD2. Trimming removed 6 bases from V and 4 bases from J; junction bases left unmatched: 7. Per germline, CDR1 KGHSH and CDR2 LQKENI. The CDR3 has 14 amino acids. The CDR3 spells CASSPPAGGETQYF. CDR3 coding DNA: TGTGCCAGCTCTCCCCCGGCGGGGGGAGAGACCCAGTACTTC.

This clone was counted once. The chain employs TRBV9 and TRBJ2-5, with 7 bases identical to TRBD1. The germline gives CDR1 SGDLS, CDR2 YYNGEE. The CDR3 totals 16 residues. J was trimmed by 1 base and V by 3 bases; bases with no gene match: 9. In DNA form, the CDR3 reads TGTGCCAGCAGCGGGACACAGGGGCCAATCCAAGAGACCCAGTACTTC. Protein product: CASSGTQGPIQETQYF.

The chain joins TRBV6-5 to TRBJ1-1, with 9 bases fitting TRBD1. Germline CDR1 MNHEY, CDR2 SVGAGI. The CDR3 has 15 amino acids. V shed 2 bases and J 1 base; nucleotides not matched to a gene: 2. The CDR3 nucleotides read TGTGCCAGCAGTTACGGGACAGGGTGGAACACTGAAGCTTTCTTT. Residues: CASSYGTGWNTEAFF.

The chain carries TRBV12-5 and TRBJ2-6; 7 bases line up with TRBD1. The CDR3 extends over 20 amino acids. After removal of 1 base from V and 2 bases from J, the junction contained 14 bases not matched to a gene. Germline values: CDR1 LGHNT, CDR2 FRNRAP. The CDR3 DNA is TGTGCTAGTGGTTTGGGCTCCTCCCGGAGGCAGGGGGCTGGGGCCAACGTCCTGACTTTC. Residues: CASGLGSSRRQGAGANVLTF.

V and J are TRBV7-2 and TRBJ2-4; D uncertain. The CDR3 is made up of 14 amino acids. Trimming stripped 1 base from V and 4 bases from J, with 8 bases between. Germline V lookup: CDR1 SGHTA, CDR2 FQGNSA. CDR3 sequence: CASSLGGSKNIQYF. The CDR3 nucleotides are TGTGCCAGCAGCTTAGGAGGCTCGAAAAACATTCAGTACTTC.